The T cell receptor beta chain described here comes from a study of blood T cell repertoires in COVID-19. Germline CDR1 SEHNR, CDR2 FQNEAQ (reference sequence). The CDR3 totals 16 residues. The V and J ends lost 5 bases and 0 bases, in that order; junction bases with no gene match: 5. The data were produced by immunoSEQ multiplex PCR, yet TCRdb's version contains in-frame clones alone and is incomplete. This table has approximately 110,000 clones, roughly four fifths appearing once. V is TRBV7-9 and J is TRBJ2-1; 9 bases line up with TRBD2. The specimen sequenced was peripheral blood. The receptor was isolated from a man between 70 and 80 years old with active or convalescent COVID-19. In nucleotides, the CDR3 is TGTGCCAGCAGCGCGCGGGGGGGCCCCTCCTACAATGAGCAGTTCTTC. It yields the protein CASSARGGPSYNEQFF.